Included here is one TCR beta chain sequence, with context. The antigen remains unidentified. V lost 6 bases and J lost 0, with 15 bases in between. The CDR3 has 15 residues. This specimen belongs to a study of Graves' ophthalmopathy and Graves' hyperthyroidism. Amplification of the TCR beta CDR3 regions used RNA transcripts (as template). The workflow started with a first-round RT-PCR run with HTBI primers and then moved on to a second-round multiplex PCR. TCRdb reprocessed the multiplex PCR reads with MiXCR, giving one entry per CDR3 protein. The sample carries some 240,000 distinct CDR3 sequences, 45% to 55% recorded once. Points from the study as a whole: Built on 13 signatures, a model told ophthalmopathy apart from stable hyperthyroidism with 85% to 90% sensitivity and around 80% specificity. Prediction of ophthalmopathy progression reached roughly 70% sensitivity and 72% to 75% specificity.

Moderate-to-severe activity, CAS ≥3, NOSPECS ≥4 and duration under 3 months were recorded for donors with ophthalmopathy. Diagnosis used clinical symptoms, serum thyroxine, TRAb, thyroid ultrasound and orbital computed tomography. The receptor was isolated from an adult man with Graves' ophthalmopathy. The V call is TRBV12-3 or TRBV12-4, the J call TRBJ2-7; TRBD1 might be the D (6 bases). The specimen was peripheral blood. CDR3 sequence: CASSPKRTASYEQYF. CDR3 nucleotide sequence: TGTGCCAGCAGCCCAAAACGGACAGCCTCCTACGAGCAGTACTTC.